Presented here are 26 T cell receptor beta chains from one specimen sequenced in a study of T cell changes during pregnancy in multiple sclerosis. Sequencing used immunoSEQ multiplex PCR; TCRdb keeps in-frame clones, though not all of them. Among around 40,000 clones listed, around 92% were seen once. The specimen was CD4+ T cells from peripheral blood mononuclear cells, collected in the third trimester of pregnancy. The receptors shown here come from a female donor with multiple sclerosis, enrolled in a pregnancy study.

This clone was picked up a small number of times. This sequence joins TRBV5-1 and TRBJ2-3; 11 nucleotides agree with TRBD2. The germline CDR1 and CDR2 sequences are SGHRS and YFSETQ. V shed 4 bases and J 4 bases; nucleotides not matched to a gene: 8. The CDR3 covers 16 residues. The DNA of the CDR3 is TGCGCCAGCAGCCTTTTGACTAGCGGGATTGCAGATACGCAGTATTTT. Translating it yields CASSLLTSGIADTQYF.

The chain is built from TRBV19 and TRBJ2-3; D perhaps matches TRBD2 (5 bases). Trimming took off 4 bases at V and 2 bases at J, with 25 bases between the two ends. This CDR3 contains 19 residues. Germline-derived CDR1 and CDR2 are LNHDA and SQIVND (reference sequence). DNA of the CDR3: TGTGCCAGTAGTACGCAGCGATTCGGAGGAGACACCAACACAGATACGCAGTATTTT. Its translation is CASSTQRFGGDTNTDTQYF.

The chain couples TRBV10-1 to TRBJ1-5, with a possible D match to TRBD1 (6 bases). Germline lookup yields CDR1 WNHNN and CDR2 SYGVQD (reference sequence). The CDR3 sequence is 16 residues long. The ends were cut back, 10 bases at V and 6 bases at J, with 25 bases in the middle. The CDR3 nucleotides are TGCGCCAAACCCCCTGAAGAGGGGGGCGGGGGTCAGCCCCAGCATTTT. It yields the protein CAKPPEEGGGGQPQHF.

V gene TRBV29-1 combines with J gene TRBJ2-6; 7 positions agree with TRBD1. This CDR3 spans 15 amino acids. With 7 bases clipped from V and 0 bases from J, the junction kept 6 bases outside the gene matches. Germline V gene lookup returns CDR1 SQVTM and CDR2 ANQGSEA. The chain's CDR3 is CSAPTGLSGANVLTF. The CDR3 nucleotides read TGCAGCGCTCCGACAGGGCTCTCTGGGGCCAACGTCCTGACTTTC.

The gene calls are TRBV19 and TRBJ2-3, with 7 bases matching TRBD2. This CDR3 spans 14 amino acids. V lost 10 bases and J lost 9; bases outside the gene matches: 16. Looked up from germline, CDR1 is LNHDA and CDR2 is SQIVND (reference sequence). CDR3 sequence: CATHGEGGPGTQYF. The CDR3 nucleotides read TGTGCCACCCATGGGGAGGGAGGGCCAGGAACGCAGTATTTT.

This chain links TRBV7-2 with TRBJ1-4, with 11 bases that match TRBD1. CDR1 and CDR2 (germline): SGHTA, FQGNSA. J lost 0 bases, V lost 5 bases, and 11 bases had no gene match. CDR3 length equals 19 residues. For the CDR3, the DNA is TGTGCCAGCAGCCTAGAGTGGACAGGGGGCTATGCAACTAATGAAAAACTGTTTTTT. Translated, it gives CASSLEWTGGYATNEKLFF.

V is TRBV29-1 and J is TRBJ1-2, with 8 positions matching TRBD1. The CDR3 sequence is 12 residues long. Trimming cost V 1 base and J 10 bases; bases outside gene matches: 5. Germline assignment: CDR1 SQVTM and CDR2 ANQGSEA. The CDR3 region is CSVEASQGAYTF. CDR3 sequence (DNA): TGCAGCGTTGAAGCGTCTCAGGGGGCCTACACCTTC.

CDR3 residues: CASSSRSGGRGAFF. Written as DNA, the CDR3 is TGTGCCAGCAGTTCCCGGTCGGGGGGCCGGGGAGCTTTCTTT. J is TRBJ1-1 and V is TRBV7-2; D might be TRBD1 (6 bases). This CDR3 has 14 amino acids. Germline CDR1 SGHTA, CDR2 FQGNSA. Trimming removed 6 bases from V and 10 bases from J, with 21 bases in between. Based on the CDR3 plus reference TRBV7-2 and TRBJ1-1, the full variable domain is GAGVSQSPSNKVTEKGKDVELRCDPISGHTALYWYRQSLGQGLEFLIYFQGNSAPDKSGLPSDRFSAERTGGSVSTLTIQRTQQEDSAVYLCASSSRSGGRGAFFGQGTRLTVV.

CDR3 loop: CASSGQNYGYTF. The DNA of the CDR3 is TGTGCCAGCAGCGGACAGAACTATGGCTACACCTTC. V and J are TRBV7-2 and TRBJ1-2; the D gene is possibly TRBD1 (6 bases). Germline CDR1 and CDR2: SGHTA and FQGNSA. V lost 5 bases, J lost 2 bases, and 6 bases lay in between. The CDR3 has 12 residues.

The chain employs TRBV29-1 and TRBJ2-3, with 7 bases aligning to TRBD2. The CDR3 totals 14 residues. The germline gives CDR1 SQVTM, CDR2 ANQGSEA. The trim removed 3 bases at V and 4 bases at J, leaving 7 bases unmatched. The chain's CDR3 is CSVEGGRGADTQYF. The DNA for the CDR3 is TGCAGCGTTGAGGGCGGGAGAGGCGCAGATACGCAGTATTTT.

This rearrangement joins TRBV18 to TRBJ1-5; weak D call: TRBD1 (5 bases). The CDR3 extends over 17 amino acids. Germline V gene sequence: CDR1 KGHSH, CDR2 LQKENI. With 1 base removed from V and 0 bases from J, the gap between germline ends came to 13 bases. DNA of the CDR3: TGTGCCAGCTCACCACGCGGACAAAAATATAGCAATCAGCCCCAGCATTTT. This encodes CASSPRGQKYSNQPQHF.

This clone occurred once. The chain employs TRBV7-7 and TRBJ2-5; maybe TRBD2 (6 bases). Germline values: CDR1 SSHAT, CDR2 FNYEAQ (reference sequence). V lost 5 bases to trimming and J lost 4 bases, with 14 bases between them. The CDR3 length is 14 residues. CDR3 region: CASSPLAVGETQYF. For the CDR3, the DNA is TGTGCCAGCAGCCCGTTAGCGGTGGGAGAGACCCAGTACTTC.

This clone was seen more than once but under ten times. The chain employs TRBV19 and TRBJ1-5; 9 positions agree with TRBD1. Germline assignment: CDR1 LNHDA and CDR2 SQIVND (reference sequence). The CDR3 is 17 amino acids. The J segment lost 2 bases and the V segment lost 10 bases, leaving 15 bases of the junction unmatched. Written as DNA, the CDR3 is TGTGCCACGGGGAACAGGGGGCTTGATTCGGGCAATCAGCCCCAGCATTTT. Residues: CATGNRGLDSGNQPQHF.

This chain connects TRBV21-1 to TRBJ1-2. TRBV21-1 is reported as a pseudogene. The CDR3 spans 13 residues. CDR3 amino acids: CASRLSGGDGYTF. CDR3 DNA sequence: TGTGCCAGCAGGCTTTCCGGGGGTGATGGCTACACCTTC.

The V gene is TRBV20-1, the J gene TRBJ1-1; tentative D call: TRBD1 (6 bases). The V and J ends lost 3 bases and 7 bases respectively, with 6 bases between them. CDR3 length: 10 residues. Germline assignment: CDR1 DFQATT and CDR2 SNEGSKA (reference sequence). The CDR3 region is CSASRGEAFF. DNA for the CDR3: TGCAGTGCTAGCAGGGGTGAAGCTTTCTTT.

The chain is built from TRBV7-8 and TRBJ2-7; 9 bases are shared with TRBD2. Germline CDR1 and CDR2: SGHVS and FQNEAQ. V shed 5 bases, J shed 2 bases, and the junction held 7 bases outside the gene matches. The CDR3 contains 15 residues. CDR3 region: CASSRGLASPYEQYF. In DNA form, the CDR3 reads TGTGCCAGCAGCCGTGGACTAGCGTCCCCCTACGAGCAGTACTTC.

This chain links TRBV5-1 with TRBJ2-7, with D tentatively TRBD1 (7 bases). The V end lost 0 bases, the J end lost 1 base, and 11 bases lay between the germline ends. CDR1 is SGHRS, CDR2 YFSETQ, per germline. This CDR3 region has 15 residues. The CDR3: CASSLAAGGSYEQYF. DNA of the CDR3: TGCGCCAGCAGCTTGGCGGCAGGGGGGTCCTACGAGCAGTACTTC.

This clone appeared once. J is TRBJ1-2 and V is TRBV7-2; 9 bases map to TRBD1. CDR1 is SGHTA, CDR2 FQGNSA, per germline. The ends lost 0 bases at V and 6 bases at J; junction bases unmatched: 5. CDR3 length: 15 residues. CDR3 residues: CASSLATGTGNGYTF. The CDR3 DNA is TGTGCCAGCAGCTTAGCGACCGGGACAGGGAATGGCTACACCTTC.

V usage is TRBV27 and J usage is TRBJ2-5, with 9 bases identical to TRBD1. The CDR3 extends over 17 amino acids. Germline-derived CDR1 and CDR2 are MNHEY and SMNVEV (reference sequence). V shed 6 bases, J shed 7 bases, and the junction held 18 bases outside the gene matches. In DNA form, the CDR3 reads TGTGCCAGCAGCGGGGGCCCCTTACAGGGGGCTAGAGGGACCCAGTACTTC. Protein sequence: CASSGGPLQGARGTQYF.

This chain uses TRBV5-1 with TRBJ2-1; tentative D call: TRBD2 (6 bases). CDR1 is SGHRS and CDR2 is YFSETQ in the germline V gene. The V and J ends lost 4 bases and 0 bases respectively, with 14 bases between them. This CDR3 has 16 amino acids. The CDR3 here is CASSRTAGISYNEQFF. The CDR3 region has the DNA TGCGCCAGCAGCAGAACAGCGGGTATCTCCTACAATGAGCAGTTCTTC.

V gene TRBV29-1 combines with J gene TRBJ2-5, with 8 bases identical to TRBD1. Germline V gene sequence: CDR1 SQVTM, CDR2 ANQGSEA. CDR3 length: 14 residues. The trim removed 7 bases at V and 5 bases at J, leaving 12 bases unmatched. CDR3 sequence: CSASPDRVRETQYF. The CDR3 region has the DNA TGCAGCGCAAGTCCGGACAGGGTGCGTGAGACCCAGTACTTC.

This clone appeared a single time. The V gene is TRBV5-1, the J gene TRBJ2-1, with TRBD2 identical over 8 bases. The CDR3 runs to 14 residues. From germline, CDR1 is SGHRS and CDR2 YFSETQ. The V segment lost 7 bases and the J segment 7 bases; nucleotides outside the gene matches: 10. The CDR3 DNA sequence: TGCGCCAGCTCGGGACTAGGGTCGGATAATGAGCAGTTCTTC. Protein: CASSGLGSDNEQFF.

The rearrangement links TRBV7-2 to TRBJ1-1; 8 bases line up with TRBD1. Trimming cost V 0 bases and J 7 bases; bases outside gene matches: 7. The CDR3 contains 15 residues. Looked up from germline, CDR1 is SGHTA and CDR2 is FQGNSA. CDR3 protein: CASSLAPGGAGEAFF. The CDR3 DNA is TGTGCCAGCAGCTTAGCTCCAGGGGGCGCGGGTGAAGCTTTCTTT.

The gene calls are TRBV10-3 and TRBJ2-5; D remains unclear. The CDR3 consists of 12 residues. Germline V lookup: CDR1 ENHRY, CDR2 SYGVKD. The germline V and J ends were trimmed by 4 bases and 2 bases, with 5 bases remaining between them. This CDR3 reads CAISAVQETQYF. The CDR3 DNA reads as TGTGCCATCAGTGCAGTTCAAGAGACCCAGTACTTC.

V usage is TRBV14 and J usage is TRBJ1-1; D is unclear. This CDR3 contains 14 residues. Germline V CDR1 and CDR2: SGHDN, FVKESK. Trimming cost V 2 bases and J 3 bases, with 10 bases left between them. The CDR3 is CASSQYREDTEAFF. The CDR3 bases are TGTGCCAGCAGCCAATATCGGGAGGACACTGAAGCTTTCTTT. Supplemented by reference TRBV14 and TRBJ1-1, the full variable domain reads EAGVTQFPSHSVIEKGQTVTLRCDPISGHDNLYWYRRVMGKEIKFLLHFVKESKQDESGMPNNRFLAERTGGTYSTLKVQPAELEDSGVYFCASSQYREDTEAFFGQGTRLTVV.

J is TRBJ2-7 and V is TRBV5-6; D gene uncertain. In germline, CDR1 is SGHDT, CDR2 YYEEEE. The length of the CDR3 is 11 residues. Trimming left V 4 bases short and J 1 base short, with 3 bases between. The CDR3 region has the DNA TGTGCCAGCAGCCGGTCCTACGAGCAGTACTTC. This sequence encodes CASSRSYEQYF.